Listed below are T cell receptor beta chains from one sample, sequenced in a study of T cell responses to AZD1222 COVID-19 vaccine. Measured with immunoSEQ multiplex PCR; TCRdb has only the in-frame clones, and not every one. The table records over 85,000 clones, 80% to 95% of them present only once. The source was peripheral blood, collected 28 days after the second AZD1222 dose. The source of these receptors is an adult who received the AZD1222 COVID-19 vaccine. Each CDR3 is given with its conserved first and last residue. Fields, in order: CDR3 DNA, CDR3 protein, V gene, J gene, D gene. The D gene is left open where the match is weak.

CDR3nt: TGTGCCAGCTCACCACAGGGGTGGACTGAAGCTTTCTTT
CDR3aa: CASSPQGWTEAFF
v_gene: TRBV18
j_gene: TRBJ1-1
d_gene: -

CDR3nt: TGTGCCAGCAGCTTAGCGCGAGACAGGGTGAGAGGTGGGAATCAGCCCCAGCATTTT
CDR3aa: CASSLARDRVRGGNQPQHF
v_gene: TRBV7-2
j_gene: TRBJ1-5
d_gene: TRBD1

CDR3nt: TGTGCCAGCAGTTCTACGACGAGCCCCTCCGACAGGGGCCTTTATGAGCAGTACTTC
CDR3aa: CASSSTTSPSDRGLYEQYF
v_gene: TRBV27
j_gene: TRBJ2-7
d_gene: TRBD1

CDR3nt: TGTGCCAGTAGTCCTGTTTCCTCTGGGGCCAACGTCCTGACTTTC
CDR3aa: CASSPVSSGANVLTF
v_gene: TRBV19
j_gene: TRBJ2-6
d_gene: -

CDR3nt: TGCGCCAGCAGCCAAGACGAAGGGGCTAATGAAAAACTGTTTTTT
CDR3aa: CASSQDEGANEKLFF
v_gene: TRBV4-1
j_gene: TRBJ1-4
d_gene: -

CDR3nt: TGTGCCAGCAGCTTGCGCTCCGGGACATGGCAAGAGACCCAGTACTTC
CDR3aa: CASSLRSGTWQETQYF
v_gene: TRBV5-4
j_gene: TRBJ2-5
d_gene: -

CDR3nt: TGTGCCTGGAGTTCGGGAGGAAATCAGCCCCAGCATTTT
CDR3aa: CAWSSGGNQPQHF
v_gene: TRBV30
j_gene: TRBJ1-5
d_gene: -

CDR3nt: TGTGCCAGCAGCTTAGGGGGACTAATTAATGAGCAGTTCTTC
CDR3aa: CASSLGGLINEQFF
v_gene: TRBV7-2
j_gene: TRBJ2-1
d_gene: TRBD2

CDR3nt: TGTGCCAGCAGCCAGGACAGGGGCAATTCACCCCTCCACTTT
CDR3aa: CASSQDRGNSPLHF
v_gene: TRBV7-2
j_gene: TRBJ1-6
d_gene: TRBD1

CDR3nt: TGTGCCAGCAGCTTTCCCGGGAACTATGGCTACACCTTC
CDR3aa: CASSFPGNYGYTF
v_gene: TRBV5-4
j_gene: TRBJ1-2
d_gene: -

CDR3nt: TGCGCCAGCGGCAACTCGACTGAGGGGAGCACCCAGTACTTC
CDR3aa: CASGNSTEGSTQYF
v_gene: TRBV5-1
j_gene: TRBJ2-5
d_gene: -